This entry concerns a single TCR beta chain. Antigen unknown. 60 Vbeta and 13 Jbeta primers were used in PCR. Profiled with immunoSEQ multiplex PCR; TCRdb holds only in-frame clones, not every one. Among 75,000 to 90,000 clones listed, approximately 80% were seen once. The sample comes from a study of cytomegalovirus exposure and HLA in healthy donors. Study-wide results and limits: The listing of 150 to 200 TCR beta chains classed them as cytomegalovirus-associated. The authors considered a cluster of highly shared sequence variants likely to be a sequencing artifact.

The ends lost 4 bases at V and 4 bases at J; junction bases unmatched: 6. In germline, CDR1 is SGHTA, CDR2 FQGTGA. The CDR3 length is 15 residues. The sequencing sample was made of PBMCs. This sequence was found in a man in his forties or fifties in good health and CMV-seronegative. This chain uses TRBV7-3 with TRBJ1-5, with TRBD1 matching 8 bases. CDR3 nucleotide sequence: TGTGCCAGCAGCTGCGGACAGGGCCCTAATCAGCCCCAGCATTTT. Translating gives CASSCGQGPNQPQHF.